The clone carrying this T cell receptor (beta chain) was seen a handful of times. Authors' data handling: Amplification of reference gene primers provided the estimated nucleated cell counts. Sequencing used immunoSEQ multiplex PCR; TCRdb keeps in-frame clones, though not all of them. V and J calls and clone size follow that table, whereas D and trimming were derived from the DNA. The table has 150,000 to 170,000 clones, roughly 83% seen once. Trimming removed 2 bases from V and 3 bases from J; junction bases left unmatched: 4. The CDR3 totals 16 residues. Germline CDR1 and CDR2: MNHEY and SVGAGI. This record belongs to a study of blood T cell repertoires in COVID-19.

The chain combines TRBV6-5 with TRBJ1-6; TRBD1 agrees at 7 bases. The receptor was isolated from a woman in her sixties or seventies with COVID-19, enrolled during active disease. Sample: peripheral blood. CDR3 amino acids: CASSYARGLYNSPLHF. The CDR3 coding sequence is TGTGCCAGCAGTTACGCTAGGGGGCTCTATAATTCACCCCTCCACTTT.